This entry lists 18 T cell receptor beta chains sequenced from one sample in a study of STAT3 mutations in large granular lymphocyte leukemia. Findings and caveats of the study: Every T-LGLL patient had at least one immunodominant TCRbeta clonotype.

Their recognized antigens are unknown. Measured with immunoSEQ multiplex PCR; TCRdb has only the in-frame clones, and not every one. This table holds some 5,900 clones, roughly 86% found once. The sample taken for sequencing was PBMCs. These receptors were collected from a human donor with T large granular lymphocyte leukemia. Some clones in this sample may be carry-over from other donors' samples.

This clone appeared a single time. The genes are TRBV7-7 and TRBJ2-3; 9 nucleotides agree with TRBD1. The CDR3 has 13 residues. From germline, CDR1 is SSHAT and CDR2 FNYEAQ (reference sequence). V gave up 8 bases and J gave up 2 bases; unmatched junction bases: 2. The CDR3 region is CASGTGNTDTQYF. CDR3 DNA: TGTGCCAGCGGGACAGGGAACACAGATACGCAGTATTTT. The full variable domain, its missing parts supplied by reference TRBV7-7 and TRBJ2-3, is GAGVSQSPRYKVTKRGQDVTLRCDPISSHATLYWYQQALGQGPEFLTYFNYEAQPDKSGLPSDRFSAERPEGSISTLTIQRTEQRDSAMYRCASGTGNTDTQYFGPGTRLTVL.

CDR3 sequence: CASSWGPLINQPQHF. The CDR3 nucleotides are TGTGCCAGCAGCTGGGGACCTTTAATCAATCAGCCCCAGCATTTT. The chain uses TRBV5-6 and TRBJ1-5; maybe TRBD1 (5 bases). Germline V lookup: CDR1 SGHDT, CDR2 YYEEEE. This CDR3 has 15 residues. V was clipped by 3 bases and J by 3 bases, with 13 bases between them.

This clone was recorded once. The chain combines TRBV2 with TRBJ2-5; D gene uncertain. The germline V gene has CDR1 SNHLY and CDR2 FYNNEI. V was cut by 3 bases and J by 5 bases, with 7 bases left in between. CDR3 length: 12 residues. Written as DNA, the CDR3 is TGTGCCAGCAGTGATGAAAGGGAGACCCAGTACTTC. Its protein is CASSDERETQYF.

The CDR3 coding sequence is TGTGCCAGCACTCCTGACCGGACTCACCTCCACTTT. This sequence encodes CASTPDRTHLHF. The chain uses TRBV28 and TRBJ1-6; D call uncertain. The CDR3 sequence is 12 residues long. CDR1 and CDR2 from the germline V gene are MDHEN and SYDVKM. The ends were cut back, 7 bases at V and 15 bases at J, with 16 bases in the middle.

The chain recombines TRBV5-5 with TRBJ1-1; D uncertain. The CDR3 length is 13 residues. CDR1 and CDR2 (germline): SGHKS, YYEKEE (reference sequence). V gave up 2 bases and J gave up 1 base, with 6 bases separating them. The CDR3 here is CASSFAENTEAFF. The CDR3 nucleotides are TGTGCCAGCAGCTTCGCAGAGAACACTGAAGCTTTCTTT.

The rearrangement uses TRBV19 and TRBJ2-2, with 7 bases identical to TRBD2. The CDR3 contains 15 residues. The ends lost 5 bases at V and 3 bases at J; junction bases unmatched: 6. Germline V gene data show CDR1 as LNHDA and CDR2 as SQIVND (reference sequence). CDR3 in DNA: TGTGCCAGTAGTCGGGGGGAGCTAGACACCGGGGAGCTGTTTTTT. Residues: CASSRGELDTGELFF.

The CDR3 sequence is CASSEREKLFF. CDR3 nucleotide sequence: TGTGCCAGCAGTGAGAGGGAAAAACTGTTTTTT. The chain uses TRBV2 and TRBJ1-4; D unclear. V lost 3 bases and J 8 bases, leaving 4 bases between the germline ends. Germline values: CDR1 SNHLY, CDR2 FYNNEI. The CDR3 consists of 11 residues.

This clone was observed a few times. V and J are TRBV28 and TRBJ1-1; D is unresolved. Germline CDR1 MDHEN, CDR2 SYDVKM. This CDR3 is built from 12 residues. Trimming shortened V by 5 bases and J by 2 bases, and 6 bases separated the two germline ends. Written as DNA, the CDR3 is TGTGCCAGCAGTGTTCCTAACACTGAAGCTTTCTTT. Its protein product is CASSVPNTEAFF.

The chain has TRBV7-9 and TRBJ2-1; D is perhaps TRBD1 or TRBD2 (6 bases each). There are 12 residues in the CDR3. The V and J ends lost 4 bases and 9 bases respectively, with 10 bases between them. Per the germline V gene, CDR1 is SEHNR and CDR2 is FQNEAQ (reference sequence). The CDR3 region is CASSSGGGEQFF. The CDR3 DNA follows: TGTGCCAGCAGCTCCGGGGGCGGTGAGCAGTTCTTC.

The chain couples TRBV25-1 to TRBJ1-1, with no clear D. The germline V gene encodes CDR1 MGHDK and CDR2 SYGVNS. CDR3 length equals 10 residues. The germline V and J ends were trimmed by 7 bases and 4 bases, with 4 bases remaining between them. CDR3 in DNA: TGTGCCAGCACCCCCACTGAAGCTTTCTTT. Protein: CASTPTEAFF.

V usage is TRBV6-5 and J usage is TRBJ2-1; possibly TRBD1 for D (5 bases). There are 14 residues in the CDR3. CDR1 and CDR2 (germline): MNHEY, SVGAGI. V lost 6 bases to trimming and J lost 2 bases, with 11 bases between them. CDR3 DNA sequence: TGTGCCAGCAGCTGGGGCAGCCCCTACAATGAGCAGTTCTTC. Residues: CASSWGSPYNEQFF.

The rearrangement joins TRBV4-3 to TRBJ1-4; 8 bases fit TRBD1. Germline trimming cut 3 bases from V and 5 bases from J; bases unmatched to any gene: 5. Germline CDR1 reads LGHNA; CDR2 reads YSLEER. This CDR3 is 15 amino acids long. CDR3 protein: CASSQGDRYNEKLFF. CDR3 in DNA: TGCGCCAGCAGCCAGGGGGACAGGTACAATGAAAAACTGTTTTTT.

The CDR3 DNA reads TGTGCCAGCAGCTTGCCGGGCCCAGATACGCAGTATTTT. It translates to CASSLPGPDTQYF. The chain is built from TRBV5-5 and TRBJ2-3, with D unresolved. The V end lost 1 base, the J end lost 4 bases, and 7 bases lay between the germline ends. Germline V CDR1 and CDR2: SGHKS, YYEKEE (reference sequence). The CDR3 length is 13 residues.

This sequence joins TRBV6-1 and TRBJ1-5; D call uncertain. The ends were cut back, 3 bases at V and 0 bases at J, with 9 bases in the middle. Germline V CDR1 and CDR2: MNHNS, SASEGT. This CDR3 comprises 15 residues. CDR3 nucleotides: TGTGCCAGCAGTGATGCACGGGCTAGCAATCAGCCCCAGCATTTT. It specifies CASSDARASNQPQHF.

The rearrangement uses TRBV5-1 and TRBJ2-3; 7 bases are a match to TRBD1. The junction had 5 bases not matched to a gene; V was cut back by 0 bases and J by 1 base. There are 16 residues in the CDR3. Germline loops: CDR1 SGHRS, CDR2 YFSETQ. The CDR3 sequence: CASSLGGGKGTDTQYF. In DNA, the CDR3 is TGCGCCAGCAGCTTGGGAGGGGGCAAAGGCACAGATACGCAGTATTTT.

The chain is built from TRBV5-5 and TRBJ2-5; no firm D call. The ends were cut back, 0 bases at V and 6 bases at J, with 9 bases in the middle. The CDR3 consists of 13 residues. Germline lookup yields CDR1 SGHKS and CDR2 YYEKEE (reference sequence). DNA for the CDR3: TGTGCCAGCAGCTTGGAGGGCTTGAAGACCCAGTACTTC. Protein: CASSLEGLKTQYF.

The V and J genes are TRBV11-1 and TRBJ1-6; weak D call: TRBD1 (5 bases). There are 15 residues in the CDR3. Trimming stripped 1 base from V and 3 bases from J, with 7 bases between. Looked up from germline, CDR1 is SGHAT and CDR2 is FQDESV (reference sequence). Written as DNA, the CDR3 is TGTGCCAGCAGCTTAGGCGGGGGCTATAATTCACCCCTCCACTTT. This encodes CASSLGGGYNSPLHF.

The gene calls are TRBV11-2 and TRBJ2-7; 8 nucleotides match TRBD2. The CDR3 consists of 14 residues. Trimming removed 5 bases from V and 3 bases from J; junction bases left unmatched: 6. CDR1 SGHAT and CDR2 FQNNGV come from the germline V gene. The CDR3 loop is CASSGWSGSYEQYF. The CDR3 DNA reads as TGTGCCAGCAGCGGGTGGAGCGGGAGCTACGAGCAGTACTTC.